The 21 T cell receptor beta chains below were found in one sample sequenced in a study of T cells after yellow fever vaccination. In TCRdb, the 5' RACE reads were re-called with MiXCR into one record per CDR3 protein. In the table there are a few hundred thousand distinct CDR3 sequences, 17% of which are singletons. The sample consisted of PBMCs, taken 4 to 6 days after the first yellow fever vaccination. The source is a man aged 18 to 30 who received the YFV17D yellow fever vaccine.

CDR3 DNA sequence: TGCGCCAGCAGCTTCGTTTTCTCGAGCTCCTACGAGCAGTACGTC. It specifies CASSFVFSSSYEQYV. The chain recombines TRBV5-1 with TRBJ2-7, with D unclear. CDR1 is SGHRS and CDR2 is YFSETQ in the germline V gene. Trimming pared 2 bases from V and 0 bases from J, leaving 12 bases between. This CDR3 region has 15 residues.

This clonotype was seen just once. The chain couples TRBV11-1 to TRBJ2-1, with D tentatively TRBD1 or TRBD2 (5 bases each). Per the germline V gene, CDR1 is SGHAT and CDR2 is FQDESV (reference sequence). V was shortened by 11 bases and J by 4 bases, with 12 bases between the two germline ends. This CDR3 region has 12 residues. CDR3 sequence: CAVRGLYNEQFF. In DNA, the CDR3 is TGTGCCGTCCGGGGCTTGTACAATGAGCAGTTCTTC.

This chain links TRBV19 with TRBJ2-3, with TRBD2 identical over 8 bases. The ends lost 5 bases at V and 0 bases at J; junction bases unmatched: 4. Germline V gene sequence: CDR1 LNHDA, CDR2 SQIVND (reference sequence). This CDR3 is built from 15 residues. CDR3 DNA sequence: TGTGCCAGTAGTGTACTAGCGGTCAGCACAGATACGCAGTATTTT. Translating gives CASSVLAVSTDTQYF.

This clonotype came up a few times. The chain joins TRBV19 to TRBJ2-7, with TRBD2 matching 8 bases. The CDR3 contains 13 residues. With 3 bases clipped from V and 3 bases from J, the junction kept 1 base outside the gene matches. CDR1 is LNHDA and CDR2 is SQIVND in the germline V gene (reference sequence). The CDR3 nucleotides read TGTGCCAGTAGTATGGCGGGGGGCTACGAGCAGTACGTC. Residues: CASSMAGGYEQYV.

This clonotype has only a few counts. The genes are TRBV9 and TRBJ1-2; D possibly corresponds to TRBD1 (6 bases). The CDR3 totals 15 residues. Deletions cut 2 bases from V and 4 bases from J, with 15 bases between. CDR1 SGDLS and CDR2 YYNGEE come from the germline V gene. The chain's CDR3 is CASSVSTGMVYGYTF. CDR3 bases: TGTGCCAGCAGCGTTAGTACAGGGATGGTCTATGGCTACACCTTC. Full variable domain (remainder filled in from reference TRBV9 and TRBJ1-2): DSGVTQTPKHLITATGQRVTLRCSPRSGDLSVYWYQQSLDQGLQFLIQYYNGEERAKGNILERFSAQQFPDLHSELNLSSLELGDSALYFCASSVSTGMVYGYTFGSGTRLTVV.

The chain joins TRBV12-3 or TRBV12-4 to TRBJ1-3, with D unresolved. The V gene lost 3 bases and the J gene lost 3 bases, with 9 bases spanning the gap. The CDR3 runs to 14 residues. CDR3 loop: CASSFFAGGNTIYF. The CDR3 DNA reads TGTGCCAGCAGTTTCTTCGCAGGTGGAAACACCATATATTTT.

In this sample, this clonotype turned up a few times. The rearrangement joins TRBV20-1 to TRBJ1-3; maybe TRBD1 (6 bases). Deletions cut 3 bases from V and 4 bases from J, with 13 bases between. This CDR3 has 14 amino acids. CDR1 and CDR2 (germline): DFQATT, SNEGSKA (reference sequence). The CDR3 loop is CSASLGANGNTIYF. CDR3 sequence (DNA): TGCAGTGCTAGTTTGGGGGCGAACGGAAACACCATATATTTT.

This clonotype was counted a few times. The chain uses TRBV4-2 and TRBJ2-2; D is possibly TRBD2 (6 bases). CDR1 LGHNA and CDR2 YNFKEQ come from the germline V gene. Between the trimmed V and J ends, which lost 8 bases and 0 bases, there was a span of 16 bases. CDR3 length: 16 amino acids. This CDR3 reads CASQTGVTANTGELFF. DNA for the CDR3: TGTGCCAGCCAAACGGGAGTTACTGCGAACACCGGGGAGCTGTTTTTT.

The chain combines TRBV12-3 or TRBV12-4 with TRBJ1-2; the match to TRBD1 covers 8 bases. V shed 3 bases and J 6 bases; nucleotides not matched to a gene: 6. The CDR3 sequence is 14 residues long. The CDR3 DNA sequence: TGTGCCAGCAGTTTCTCGGGACAGGCCGATGGCTACACCTTC. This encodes CASSFSGQADGYTF.

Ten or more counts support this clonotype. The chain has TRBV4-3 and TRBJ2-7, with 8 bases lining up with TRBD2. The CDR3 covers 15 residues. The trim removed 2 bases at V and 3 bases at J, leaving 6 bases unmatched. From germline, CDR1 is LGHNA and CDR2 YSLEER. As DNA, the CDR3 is TGCGCCAGCAGCCAACAGCGCAGCGGGGGCTACGAGCAGTACTTC. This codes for CASSQQRSGGYEQYF.

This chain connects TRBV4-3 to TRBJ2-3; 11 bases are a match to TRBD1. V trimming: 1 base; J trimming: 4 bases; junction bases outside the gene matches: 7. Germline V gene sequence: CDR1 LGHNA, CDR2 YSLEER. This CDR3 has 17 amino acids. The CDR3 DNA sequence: TGCGCCAGCAGCCAAGGGGGACCGGGACAGGGGGCAGATACGCAGTATTTT. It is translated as CASSQGGPGQGADTQYF.

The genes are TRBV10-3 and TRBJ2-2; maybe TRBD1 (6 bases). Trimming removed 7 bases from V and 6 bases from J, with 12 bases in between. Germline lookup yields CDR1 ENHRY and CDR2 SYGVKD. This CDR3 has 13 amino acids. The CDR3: CAITSQGSGELFF. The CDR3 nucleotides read TGTGCCATCACCTCTCAGGGGTCCGGGGAGCTGTTTTTT.

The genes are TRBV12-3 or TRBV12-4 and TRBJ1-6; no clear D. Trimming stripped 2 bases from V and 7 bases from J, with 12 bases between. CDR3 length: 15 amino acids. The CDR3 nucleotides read TGTGCCAGCAGTTTAAACGGCAGGCGCAATTCACCCCTCCACTTT. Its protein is CASSLNGRRNSPLHF.

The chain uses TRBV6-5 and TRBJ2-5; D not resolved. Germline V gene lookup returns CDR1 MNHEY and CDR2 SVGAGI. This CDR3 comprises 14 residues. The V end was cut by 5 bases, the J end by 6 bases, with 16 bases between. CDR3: CASSPSSPAQTQYF. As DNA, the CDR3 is TGTGCCAGCAGTCCCTCGTCCCCTGCCCAGACCCAGTACTTC.

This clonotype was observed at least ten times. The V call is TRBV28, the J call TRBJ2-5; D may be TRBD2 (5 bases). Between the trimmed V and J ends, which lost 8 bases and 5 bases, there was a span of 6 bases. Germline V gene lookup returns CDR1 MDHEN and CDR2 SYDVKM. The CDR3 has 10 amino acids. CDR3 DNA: TGTGCCAGCCGAGGGGAGACCCAGTACTTC. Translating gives CASRGETQYF. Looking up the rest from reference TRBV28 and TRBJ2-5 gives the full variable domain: DVKVTQSSRYLVKRTGEKVFLECVQDMDHENMFWYRQDPGLGLRLIYFSYDVKMKEKGDIPEGYSVSREKKERFSLILESASTNQTSMYLCASRGETQYFGPGTRLLVL.

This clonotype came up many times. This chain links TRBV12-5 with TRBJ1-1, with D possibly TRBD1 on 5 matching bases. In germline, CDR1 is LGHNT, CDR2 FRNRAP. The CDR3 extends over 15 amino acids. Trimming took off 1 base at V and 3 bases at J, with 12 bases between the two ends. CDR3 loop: CASGLARGEDTEAFF. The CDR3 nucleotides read TGTGCTAGTGGTTTGGCCCGGGGGGAAGACACTGAAGCTTTCTTT. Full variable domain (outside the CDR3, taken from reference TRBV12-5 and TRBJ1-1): DARVTQTPRHKVTEMGQEVTMRCQPILGHNTVFWYRQTMMQGLELLAYFRNRAPLDDSGMPKDRFSAEMPDATLATLKIQPSEPRDSAVYFCASGLARGEDTEAFFGQGTRLTVV.

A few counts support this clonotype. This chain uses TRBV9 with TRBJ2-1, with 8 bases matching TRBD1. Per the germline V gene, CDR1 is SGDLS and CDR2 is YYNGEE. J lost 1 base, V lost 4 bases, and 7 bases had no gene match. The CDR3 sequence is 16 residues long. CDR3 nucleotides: TGTGCCAGCAGCATCCAGGGGGCCCCTTCCTACAATGAGCAGTTCTTC. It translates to CASSIQGAPSYNEQFF.

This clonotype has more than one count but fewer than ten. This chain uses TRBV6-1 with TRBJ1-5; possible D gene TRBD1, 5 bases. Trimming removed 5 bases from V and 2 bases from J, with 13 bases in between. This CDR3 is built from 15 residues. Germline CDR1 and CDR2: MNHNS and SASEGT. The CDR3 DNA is TGTGCCAGCAGTCCACAGGTTATGGGCAATCAGCCCCAGCATTTT. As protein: CASSPQVMGNQPQHF.

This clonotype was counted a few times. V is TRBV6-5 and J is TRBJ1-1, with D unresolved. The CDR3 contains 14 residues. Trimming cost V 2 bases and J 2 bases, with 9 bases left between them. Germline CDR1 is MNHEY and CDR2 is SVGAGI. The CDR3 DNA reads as TGTGCCAGCAGTTACGGCCAGAAAAACACTGAAGCTTTCTTT. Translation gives CASSYGQKNTEAFF.

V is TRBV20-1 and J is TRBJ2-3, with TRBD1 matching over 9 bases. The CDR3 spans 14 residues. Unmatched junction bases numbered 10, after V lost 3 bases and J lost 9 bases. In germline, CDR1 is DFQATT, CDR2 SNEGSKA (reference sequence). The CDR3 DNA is TGCAGTGCTAGTCCGGGACAGGGTCGAGGGACGCAGTATTTT. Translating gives CSASPGQGRGTQYF.

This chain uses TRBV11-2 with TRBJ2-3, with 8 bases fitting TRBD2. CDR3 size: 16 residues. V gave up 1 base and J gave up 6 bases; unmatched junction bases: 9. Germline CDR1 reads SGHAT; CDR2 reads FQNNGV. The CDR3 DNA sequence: TGTGCCAGCAGCTTAGTAGGCCGGCGGGGGGTCGATACGCAGTATTTT. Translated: CASSLVGRRGVDTQYF. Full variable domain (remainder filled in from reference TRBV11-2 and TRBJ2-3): EAGVAQSPRYKIIEKRQSVAFWCNPISGHATLYWYQQILGQGPKLLIQFQNNGVVDDSQLPKDRFSAERLKGVDSTLKIQPAKLEDSAVYLCASSLVGRRGVDTQYFGPGTRLTVL.